The rows below give T cell receptor beta chains drawn from one sample of a study of CD8 T cells in Susac syndrome. Via MiXCR, TCRdb re-called the immunoSEQ multiplex PCR reads, giving one row per CDR3 protein. The top ten hold approximately 0.099% of the sample, which has roughly 180,000 distinct CDR3 sequences, around 94% seen once. Material for sequencing was CD4+ T cells from PBMCs. The receptors stem from a human donor with Susac syndrome. CDR3s include the opening cysteine and the closing phenylalanine or tryptophan. The D gene is left open where the match is weak.

j_call	d_call	v_call	cdr3_nt	cdr3_aa
TRBJ1-1	NA	TRBV9	TGTGCCAGCAGCGTAGGGGCAGGGGCAGATACTGAAGCTTTCTTT	CASSVGAGADTEAFF
TRBJ1-1	NA	TRBV4-1	TGCGCCAGCAGCCAAGATCCCGGTATGGGCACTGAAGCTTTCTTT	CASSQDPGMGTEAFF
TRBJ2-3	NA	TRBV20-1	TGCAGTGCTAATACGGACCTACCGGCAGATACGCAGTATTTT	CSANTDLPADTQYF
TRBJ2-1	TRBD2	TRBV4-3	TGCGCCAGCAGCCACTTTAGCGGGAGGGCCCACAATGAGCAGTTCTTC	CASSHFSGRAHNEQFF
TRBJ1-5	NA	TRBV20-1	TGCAGCGCTAGGTCAGGGGGCAATCAGCCCCAGCATTTT	CSARSGGNQPQHF
TRBJ2-5	TRBD2	TRBV20-1	TGCAGTCAAGGGGGGACTAGCGGGAGAGAGACCCAGTACTTC	CSQGGTSGRETQYF
TRBJ1-1	NA	TRBV12-3/TRBV12-4	TGTGCCAGCGCCATAGGGGTGAGAGCTTTCTTT	CASAIGVRAFF
TRBJ1-1	TRBD1	TRBV6-5	TGTGCCAGCAGAGGACAGGTAGTTAACACTGAAGCTTTCTTT	CASRGQVVNTEAFF
TRBJ1-1	NA	TRBV12-3/TRBV12-4	TGTGCCAGCAGTCCCCTTCGGTCCACTGAAGCTTTCTTT	CASSPLRSTEAFF
TRBJ2-1	NA	TRBV6-1	TGTGCCAGCAGTGTGAGAAGGGGAGATGAGCAGTTCTTC	CASSVRRGDEQFF
TRBJ1-1	NA	TRBV6-2/TRBV6-3	TGTGCCAGCAGCCGGGACACCATGAACACTGAAGCTTTCTTT	CASSRDTMNTEAFF
TRBJ2-5	NA	TRBV29-1	TGCAGCGGGGACCTAAATTCGGGGACCCAGTACTTC	CSGDLNSGTQYF
TRBJ2-3	NA	TRBV27	TGTGCCAGCAGTATTACGGCGGGCACAGATACGCAGTATTTT	CASSITAGTDTQYF
TRBJ2-1	NA	TRBV15	TGTGCCACCAGCAGAGGTCTGACGGAAGGGCAGTTCTTC	CATSRGLTEGQFF
TRBJ1-5	NA	TRBV6-1	TGTGCCAGCACCCCTAGCAATCAGCCCCAGCATTTT	CASTPSNQPQHF
TRBJ1-1	NA	TRBV11-3	TGTGCCAGCAGCTTAACCAGGGGCACTGAAGCTTTCTTT	CASSLTRGTEAFF
TRBJ2-7	TRBD1	TRBV3-1	TGTGCCAGCAGCTCCAGGGACAGGGTCCACGAGCAGTACTTC	CASSSRDRVHEQYF
TRBJ2-7	TRBD2	TRBV15	TGTGCCACCAGCAGAACTAGCGGGGTCTACGAGCAGTACTTC	CATSRTSGVYEQYF
TRBJ1-2	NA	TRBV6-5	TGTGCCAGCAGTTACGGGCAGGGTGACGCCTTC	CASSYGQGDAF